This T cell receptor (beta chain) is drawn from a study of beta chain features in type 1 diabetes. Germline V gives CDR1 LGHNA, CDR2 YSLEER. The junction had 1 base not matched to a gene; V was cut back by 4 bases and J by 6 bases. This CDR3 contains 12 residues. As every portion of the isolated RNA was reverse transcribed, the sequencing read expressed TCRB transcripts. Sequencing used immunoSEQ multiplex PCR; TCRdb keeps in-frame clones, though not all of them. The repertoire holds more than 300,000 clones, around an eighth seen once, with roughly 0.015% in the top ten. General observations from the study: TCRB repertoires of naive, central memory and Treg cells appeared more similar among patients than among healthy donors. In all four CD4+ subsets, TCRB CDR3 length was significantly, moderately reduced in type 1 diabetes. A pattern of fewer insertions and more deletions at VDJ junctions was seen in type 1 diabetes patients.

This clone was observed a few times. Its specificity is unknown. Input material: naive CD4+ T cells from blood. V gene TRBV4-3 combines with J gene TRBJ2-7; TRBD1 agrees at 9 bases. The sequence derives from a man younger than 35 in good health. As DNA, the CDR3 is TGCGCCAGCAGCCCGGACAGGGGCGAGCAGTACTTC. It specifies CASSPDRGEQYF.